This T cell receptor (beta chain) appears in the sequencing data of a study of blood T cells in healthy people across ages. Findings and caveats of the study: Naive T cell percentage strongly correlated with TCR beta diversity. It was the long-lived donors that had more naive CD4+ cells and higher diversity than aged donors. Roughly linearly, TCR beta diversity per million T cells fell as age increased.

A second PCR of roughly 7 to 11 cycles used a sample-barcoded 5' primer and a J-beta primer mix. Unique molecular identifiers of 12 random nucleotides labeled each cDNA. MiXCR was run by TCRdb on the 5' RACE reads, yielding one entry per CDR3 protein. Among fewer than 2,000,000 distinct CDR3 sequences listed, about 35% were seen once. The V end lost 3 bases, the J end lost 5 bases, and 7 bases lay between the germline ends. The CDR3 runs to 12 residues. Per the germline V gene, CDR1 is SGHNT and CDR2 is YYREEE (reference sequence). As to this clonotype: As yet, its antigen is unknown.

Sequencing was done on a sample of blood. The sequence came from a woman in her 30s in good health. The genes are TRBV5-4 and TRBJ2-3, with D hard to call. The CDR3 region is CASSSSEDTQYF. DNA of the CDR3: TGTGCCAGCAGCTCCTCGGAAGATACGCAGTATTTT.